This T cell receptor beta chain emerged from a study of blood T cell repertoires in COVID-19. Background on the study: Samples of COVID-19 (acute and convalescent) were obtained from the United States, Italy and Spain. PBMCs, B-cell-depleted T cells, or T cells were the source of the cDNA or gDNA that made up the material.

Original methodology: The authors estimated nucleated cell counts from reference gene primer amplification. Clones were sequenced by immunoSEQ multiplex PCR, and TCRdb holds only the in-frame ones, with some missing. V and J calls and clone size come straight from that table; D and trimming were deduced from the DNA. The sample shows a few hundred thousand clones, more than 85% of them seen only once. Trimming at V came to 6 bases and at J to 2 bases, leaving 4 bases not matched to a gene. This CDR3 has 14 amino acids. CDR1 and CDR2 from the germline V gene are MNHEY and SMNVEV (reference sequence). In the case of this clone: This same CDR3 is encoded by further DNA sequences in the sample.

The chain joins TRBV27 to TRBJ1-2; 9 bases align to TRBD1. Sequenced: peripheral blood. The clonotype comes from a man aged 30 to 45 with acute or convalescent COVID-19. This chain's CDR3 is CASRPQGANYGYTF. The CDR3 DNA reads TGTGCCAGCAGACCACAGGGGGCAAACTATGGCTACACCTTC.